These 13 T cell receptor beta chains share one sample of origin, sequenced in a study of post-analysis software for immune sequencing data. Which antigens these TCRs recognize remains unknown. Study findings and constraints: Comparison of patients with controls showed about 5 TRBV segments more frequent in patients, TRBV5-6, TRBV5-1 and TRBV20-1 among them.

Sequencing libraries made from TCR beta cDNA carried unique molecular identifiers. MiXCR was run by TCRdb on the PCR reads, yielding one entry per CDR3 protein. This table holds more than 450,000 distinct CDR3 sequences, around 44% found once. The sequenced sample consisted of blood. The origin of the receptors is a girl aged 5-17 years with multiple sclerosis.

This clonotype turned up a few times. The chain couples TRBV29-1 to TRBJ2-5; no firm D call. Germline CDR1 reads SQVTM; CDR2 reads ANQGSEA. V lost 6 bases, J lost 1 base, and 12 bases lay in between. The CDR3 length is 13 residues. CDR3 bases: TGCAGCGTCCATGGGCGTACCCAAGAGACCCAGTACTTC. Translation gives CSVHGRTQETQYF.

The V and J genes are TRBV4-1 and TRBJ1-1; D not certain. Per the germline V gene, CDR1 is MGHRA and CDR2 is YSYEKL. The CDR3 runs 14 residues. V gave up 1 base and J gave up 1 base, with 7 bases separating them. This CDR3 reads CASSQGDTNTEAFF. CDR3 bases: TGCGCCAGCAGCCAAGGAGACACGAACACTGAAGCTTTCTTT.

The gene calls are TRBV10-3 and TRBJ1-3; perhaps TRBD1 as D (6 bases). The CDR3 totals 17 residues. Germline loops: CDR1 ENHRY, CDR2 SYGVKD. Deletions cut 5 bases from V and 0 bases from J, with 17 bases between. In nucleotides, the CDR3 is TGTGCCATCAGTAGAAGGACAGTAAAACTCTCTGGAAACACCATATATTTT. This translates into CAISRRTVKLSGNTIYF.

The CDR3 region is CASSQEIWGQETQYF. The CDR3 DNA follows: TGCGCCAGCAGCCAAGAAATTTGGGGGCAAGAGACCCAGTACTTC. The rearrangement uses TRBV4-1 and TRBJ2-5, with D perhaps assigned TRBD1 or TRBD2 (5 bases each). V was cut by 0 bases and J by 2 bases, with 10 bases left in between. CDR1 is MGHRA, CDR2 YSYEKL, per germline. The CDR3 covers 15 residues.

This clonotype was counted between two and nine times. The chain links TRBV12-3 or TRBV12-4 to TRBJ2-7; perhaps TRBD1 as D (6 bases). V lost 6 bases and J 4 bases, leaving 10 bases between the germline ends. The CDR3 length is 12 residues. CDR3 sequence: CASRFQGYEQYF. As DNA, the CDR3 is TGTGCCAGCAGGTTCCAGGGGTACGAGCAGTACTTC.

The J gene is TRBJ2-5, the V gene TRBV15, with 11 positions matching TRBD2. Trimming cost V 5 bases and J 2 bases; bases outside gene matches: 10. This CDR3 is built from 17 residues. Germline V gene data show CDR1 as LNHNV and CDR2 as YYDKDF (reference sequence). The CDR3 sequence is CATSLGTSGGPQETQYF. The CDR3 DNA reads TGTGCCACCAGCCTTGGCACTAGCGGGGGCCCTCAAGAGACCCAGTACTTC. The variable domain in full, with the rest retrieved from reference TRBV15 and TRBJ2-5, is DAMVIQNPRYQVTQFGKPVTLSCSQTLNHNVMYWYQQKSSQAPKLLFHYYDKDFNNEADTPDNFQSRRPNTSFCFLDIRSPGLGDTAMYLCATSLGTSGGPQETQYFGPGTRLLVL.

The chain has TRBV12-3 or TRBV12-4 and TRBJ2-3, with 8 bases aligning to TRBD1. With V trimmed by 1 base and J by 3 bases, 6 bases remained unmatched. CDR3 size: 16 residues. As DNA, the CDR3 is TGTGCCAGCAGTTTAGGGCACAGGGGGAGAACAGATACGCAGTATTTT. Its protein product is CASSLGHRGRTDTQYF.

This clonotype was observed a handful of times. This chain links TRBV6-5 with TRBJ1-1; D call uncertain. V shed 2 bases and J shed 1 base, with 8 bases lying between them. The CDR3 has 14 amino acids. Germline CDR1 reads MNHEY; CDR2 reads SVGAGI. CDR3 sequence (DNA): TGTGCCAGCAGTTACGGCAGAACGAACACTGAAGCTTTCTTT. Protein: CASSYGRTNTEAFF.

This clonotype was seen at least ten times. This sequence joins TRBV6-2 or TRBV6-3 and TRBJ2-6; D is possibly TRBD2 (5 bases). The V gene's germline CDR1 is MNHEY and CDR2 SVGEGT. Trimming took 6 bases from V and 0 from J, leaving 9 bases between them. The CDR3 consists of 15 residues. The CDR3 sequence: CASSRRSSGANVLTF. The DNA of the CDR3 is TGTGCCAGCAGCCGGAGGAGCTCTGGGGCCAACGTCCTGACTTTC.

In its sample, this clonotype was seen a few times. This chain joins TRBV29-1 and TRBJ1-1, with D maybe TRBD1 (6 bases). In germline, CDR1 is SQVTM, CDR2 ANQGSEA. The CDR3 is 12 residues long. The ends were cut back, 4 bases at V and 5 bases at J, with 11 bases in the middle. CDR3 protein: CSVVEGVTEAFF. The CDR3 coding sequence is TGCAGCGTTGTGGAGGGGGTTACTGAAGCTTTCTTT.

V usage is TRBV7-3 and J usage is TRBJ2-1, with D perhaps being TRBD1 or TRBD2 (5 bases each). The J call may be in error: the DNA end matches TRBJ2-7 better. Germline CDR1 and CDR2: SGHTA and FQGTGA. This CDR3 region has 14 residues. CDR3 bases: TGTGCCAGCAGTCTAGGCTGGGGGTACAATGAGCAGTACTTC. Protein sequence: CASSLGWGYNEQYF.

This rearrangement joins TRBV13 to TRBJ2-1; 11 nucleotides match TRBD1. Germline assignment: CDR1 PRHDT and CDR2 FYEKMQ (reference sequence). CDR3 length: 15 residues. The V segment lost 5 bases and the J segment 0 bases; nucleotides outside the gene matches: 0. This CDR3 is CASSGQGASYNEQFF. The DNA for the CDR3 is TGTGCCAGCAGCGGACAGGGGGCCTCCTACAATGAGCAGTTCTTC.

Ten or more counts support this clonotype. The V call is TRBV7-6, the J call TRBJ2-7; possible D gene TRBD1, 5 bases. Trimming took 1 base from V and 1 from J, leaving 8 bases between them. Per germline, CDR1 SGHVS and CDR2 FNYEAQ. The CDR3 sequence is 14 residues long. The CDR3 DNA sequence: TGTGCCAGCAGCTTAGACACAGGTTCCTACGAGCAGTACTTC. Amino acid sequence: CASSLDTGSYEQYF.